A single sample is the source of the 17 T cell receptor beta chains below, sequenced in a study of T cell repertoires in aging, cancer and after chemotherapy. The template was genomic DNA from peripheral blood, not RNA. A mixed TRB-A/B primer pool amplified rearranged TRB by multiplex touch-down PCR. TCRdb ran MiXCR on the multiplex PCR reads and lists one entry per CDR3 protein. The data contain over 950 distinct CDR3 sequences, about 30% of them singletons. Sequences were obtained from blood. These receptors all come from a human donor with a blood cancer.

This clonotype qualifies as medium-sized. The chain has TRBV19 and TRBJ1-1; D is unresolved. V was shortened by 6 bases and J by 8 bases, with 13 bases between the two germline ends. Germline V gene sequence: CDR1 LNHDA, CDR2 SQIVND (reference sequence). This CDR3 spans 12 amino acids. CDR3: CASSTVLGEAFF. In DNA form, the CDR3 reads TGTGCCAGTAGCACCGTCCTCGGAGAAGCTTTCTTT.

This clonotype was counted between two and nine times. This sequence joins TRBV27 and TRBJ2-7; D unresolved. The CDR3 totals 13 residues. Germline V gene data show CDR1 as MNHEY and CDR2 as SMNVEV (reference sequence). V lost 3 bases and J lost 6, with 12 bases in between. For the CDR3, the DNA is TGTGCCAGCAGTTTCCGATCTCCTTGCGAGCAGTACTTC. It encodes CASSFRSPCEQYF.

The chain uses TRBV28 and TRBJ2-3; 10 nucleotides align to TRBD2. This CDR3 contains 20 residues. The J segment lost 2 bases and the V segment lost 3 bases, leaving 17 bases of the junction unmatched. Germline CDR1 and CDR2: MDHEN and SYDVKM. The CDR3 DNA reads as TGTGCCAGCAGTTTGCGGCTAGCGGGAGACTTGAACGGAGACACAGATACGCAGTATTTT. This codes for CASSLRLAGDLNGDTDTQYF.

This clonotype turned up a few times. As DNA, the CDR3 is TGTGCCAGCAGTTTATGGGGACTAGCGGTGAGCTCCTACAATGAGCAGTTCTTC. It specifies CASSLWGLAVSSYNEQFF. This rearrangement joins TRBV27 to TRBJ2-1; TRBD2 matches at 11 bases. Germline-derived CDR1 and CDR2 are MNHEY and SMNVEV (reference sequence). V shed 1 base, J shed 0 bases, and the junction held 5 bases outside the gene matches. This CDR3 is built from 18 residues.

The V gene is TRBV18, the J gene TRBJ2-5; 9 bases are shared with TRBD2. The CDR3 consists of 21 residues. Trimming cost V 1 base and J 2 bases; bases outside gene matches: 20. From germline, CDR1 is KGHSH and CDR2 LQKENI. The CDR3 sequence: CASSPRRGAGGPEGVQETQYF. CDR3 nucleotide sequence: TGTGCCAGCTCACCACGGAGGGGGGCGGGAGGGCCCGAGGGGGTTCAAGAGACCCAGTACTTC.

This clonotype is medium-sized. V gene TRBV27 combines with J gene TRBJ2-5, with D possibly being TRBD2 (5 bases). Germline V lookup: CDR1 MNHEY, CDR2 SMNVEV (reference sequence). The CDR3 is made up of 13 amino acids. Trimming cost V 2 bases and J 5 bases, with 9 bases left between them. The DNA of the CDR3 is TGTGCCAGCAGTTTACTCGGGGAGGAGACCCAGTACTTC. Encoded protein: CASSLLGEETQYF.

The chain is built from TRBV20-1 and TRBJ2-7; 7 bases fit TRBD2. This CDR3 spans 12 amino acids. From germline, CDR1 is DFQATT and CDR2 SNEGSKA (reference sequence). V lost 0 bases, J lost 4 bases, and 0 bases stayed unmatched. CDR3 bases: TGCAGTGCTAGAGAGCGGGAGTACGAGCAGTACTTC. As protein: CSAREREYEQYF.

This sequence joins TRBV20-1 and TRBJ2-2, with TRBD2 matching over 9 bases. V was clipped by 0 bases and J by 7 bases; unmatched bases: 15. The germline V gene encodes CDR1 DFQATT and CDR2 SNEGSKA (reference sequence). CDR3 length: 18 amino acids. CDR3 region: CSARERTSAEGMDGELFF. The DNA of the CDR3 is TGCAGTGCTAGAGAGCGGACTAGCGCCGAGGGGATGGACGGGGAGCTGTTTTTT.

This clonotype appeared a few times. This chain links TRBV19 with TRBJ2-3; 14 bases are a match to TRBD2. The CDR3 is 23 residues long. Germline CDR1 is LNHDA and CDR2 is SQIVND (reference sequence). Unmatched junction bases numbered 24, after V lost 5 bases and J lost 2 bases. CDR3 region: CASSDGGLGLAGDLNGDTDTQYF. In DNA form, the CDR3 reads TGTGCCAGTAGTGATGGGGGGCTGGGACTAGCGGGAGACTTGAACGGAGACACAGATACGCAGTATTTT.

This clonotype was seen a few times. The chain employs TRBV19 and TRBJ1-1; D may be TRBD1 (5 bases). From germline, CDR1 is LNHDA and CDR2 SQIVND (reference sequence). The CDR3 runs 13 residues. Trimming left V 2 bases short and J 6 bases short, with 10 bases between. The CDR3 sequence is CASSIPGLSEAFF. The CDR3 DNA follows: TGTGCCAGTAGTATACCGGGACTGTCTGAAGCTTTCTTT.

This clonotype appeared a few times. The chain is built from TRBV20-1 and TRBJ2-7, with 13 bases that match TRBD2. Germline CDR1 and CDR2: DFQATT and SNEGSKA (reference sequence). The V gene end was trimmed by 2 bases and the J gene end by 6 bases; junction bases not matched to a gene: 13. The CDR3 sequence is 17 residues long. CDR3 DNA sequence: TGCAGTGCTAGACCCCTGACTAGCGGGAGGAGGTGGAGCGAGCAGTACTTC. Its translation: CSARPLTSGRRWSEQYF.

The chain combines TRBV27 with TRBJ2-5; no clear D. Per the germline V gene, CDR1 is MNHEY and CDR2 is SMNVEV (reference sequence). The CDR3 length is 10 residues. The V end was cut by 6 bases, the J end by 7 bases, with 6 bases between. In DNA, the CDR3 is TGTGCCAGCAGGCCGGGGACCCAGTACTTC. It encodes CASRPGTQYF.

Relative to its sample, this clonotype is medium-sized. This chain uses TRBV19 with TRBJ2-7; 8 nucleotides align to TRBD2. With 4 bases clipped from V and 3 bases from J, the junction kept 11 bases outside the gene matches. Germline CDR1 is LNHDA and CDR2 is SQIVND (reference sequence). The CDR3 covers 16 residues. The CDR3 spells CASSNRGSGSHYEQYF. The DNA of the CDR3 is TGTGCCAGTAGTAACCGAGGGAGCGGGAGTCACTACGAGCAGTACTTC. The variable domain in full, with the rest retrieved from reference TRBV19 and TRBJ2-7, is DGGITQSPKYLFRKEGQNVTLSCEQNLNHDAMYWYRQDPGQGLRLIYYSQIVNDFQKGDIAEGYSVSREKKESFPLTVTSAQKNPTAFYLCASSNRGSGSHYEQYFGPGTRLTVT.

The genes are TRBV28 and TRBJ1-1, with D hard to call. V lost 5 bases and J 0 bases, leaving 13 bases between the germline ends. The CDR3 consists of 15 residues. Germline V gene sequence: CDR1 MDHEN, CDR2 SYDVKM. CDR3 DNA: TGTGCCAGCAGTCCCTCGAAAACCCTGAACACTGAAGCTTTCTTT. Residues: CASSPSKTLNTEAFF.

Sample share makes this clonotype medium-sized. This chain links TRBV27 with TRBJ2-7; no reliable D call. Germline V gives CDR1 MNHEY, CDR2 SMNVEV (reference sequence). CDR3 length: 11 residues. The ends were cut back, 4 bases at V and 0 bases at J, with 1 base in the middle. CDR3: CASSSSYEQYF. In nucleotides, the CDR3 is TGTGCCAGCAGTTCCTCCTACGAGCAGTACTTC.

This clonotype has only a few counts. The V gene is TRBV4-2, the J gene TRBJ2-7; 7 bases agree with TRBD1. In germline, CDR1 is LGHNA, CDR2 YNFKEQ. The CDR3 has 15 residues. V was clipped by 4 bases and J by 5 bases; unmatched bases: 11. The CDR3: CASSRNRGGQDEQYF. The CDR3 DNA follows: TGTGCCAGCAGCCGTAACAGGGGTGGCCAAGACGAGCAGTACTTC.

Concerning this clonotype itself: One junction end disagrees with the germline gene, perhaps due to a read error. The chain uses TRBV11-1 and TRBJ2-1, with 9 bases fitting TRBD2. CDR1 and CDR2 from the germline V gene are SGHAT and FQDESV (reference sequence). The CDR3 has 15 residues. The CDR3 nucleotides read TGTGCCAGCAGTTTAGCGGGAGACCTAATGGATGAGCAGTTCTTC. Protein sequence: CASSLAGDLMDEQFF.